This entry is about one TCR beta chain. Its antigen is not yet known. One base away there is no much larger clone; base qualities are not given. Whole blood was collected in K2EDTA tubes by collaborating institutions according to the institutions' own protocols. For TCRbeta analysis, collaborators shipped samples in one of three forms: frozen whole blood, isolated PBMCs, or DNA extracted from either of those sample types. The immunoSEQ Assay, a bias-controlled multiplex PCR, was used to amplify TCRbeta CDR3 regions from genomic DNA. In the original analysis: Within the assay, amplification of reference gene primers was used to estimate how many nucleated cells each sample contained. To quantify the absolute abundance of each unique TCRbeta CDR3 rearrangement, sequence reads were collapsed and filtered. Productive Simpson clonality was computed per sample as the square root of Simpson's diversity index over productive rearrangements. TCRdb obtained this table from immuneACCESS and retained in-frame rearrangements with V and J assigned. These tables miss some clones; where compared with another copy, unresolved V genes account for less than half of the shortfall, and the remainder is unexplained. V and J calls plus clone size are reproduced from that table; the DNA served to infer D and trimming. The sample contains 140,000 or so clones, 75% to 90% of them found a single time. The ten largest clones represent about 5.1% of the sample.

This sample was taken from a study of blood T cell repertoires in COVID-19 (dated by TCRdb to the early 2020s). About the study as a whole: Samples from collaborators originated in the United States, Italy and Spain and spanned both the acute and convalescent phases of COVID-19. Where available, HLA class I and class II types were obtained from metadata supplied by the sample provider rather than from assay-based typing. The prospective study material was composed of cDNA or gDNA derived from T cells, B-cell-depleted T cells, or PBMCs. The repertoires were made available in a free public database intended to serve as a resource for research on the immune response to SARS-CoV-2. The dataset comprised deeply sampled blood TCRbeta repertoires from subjects exposed to, actively infected with, or recovered from COVID-19. Nearly every sample came with metadata listing a de-identified subject ID, COVID-19 status, age in years and sex. Samples were obtained from the ongoing ImmuneRACE study (first 160 participants) and from some 1,300 subjects provided by 6 global collaborators.

V trim: 6 bases; J trim: 5 bases; unmatched bases: 7. The germline V gene sets CDR1 to SNHLY and CDR2 to FYNNEI. The CDR3 measures 15 amino acids from cysteine to phenylalanine. The only DNA kept is the CDR3, 45 bases in frame from the first base. Summary of the overall study and its limitations: The amount of clinical and demographic metadata varied by source and participant and was provided uncurated.

The TCR was taken from a human donor in a cohort sampled during active COVID-19. Input material: peripheral blood. Recombination connected TRBV2 to TRBJ2-2; TRBD2 matches 9 bases in the middle. The CDR3 region has the sequence CASSFSGSRTGELFF. Read as DNA, the sequence is TGTGCCAGCAGCTTTAGCGGGAGTCGTACCGGGGAGCTGTTTTTT.